This record looks at one T cell receptor beta chain sequence and its context. The data were obtained in a study of patients and donors after allogeneic stem cell transplantation. CDR3 length: 15 residues. The germline V gene has CDR1 LGHDT and CDR2 YNNKEL (reference sequence). V lost 4 bases and J lost 4, with 16 bases in between. TCRdb itself ran the RT-PCR reads through MiXCR, one entry per CDR3 protein. The sample comprises roughly 960,000 distinct CDR3 sequences, about a sixth of which are singletons, and around 6% rests with the top ten. The clonotype originates from a human donor who was either an allogeneic HSCT recipient or a stem cell or donor lymphocyte infusion donor (not recorded which). It is not recorded whose cells these are; they may come from a transplant donor. The gene calls are TRBV3-1 and TRBJ1-2, with TRBD1 as a possible D gene (5 bases). The sequencing sample was made of blood, either unsorted or a sorted T cell fraction (not recorded which). Here the CDR3 reads CASSRRGGGVYGYTF. The CDR3 DNA sequence: TGTGCCAGCAGCCGTCGAGGTGGGGGGGTCTATGGCTACACCTTC. The full variable domain, completed using reference TRBV3-1 and TRBJ1-2, is DTAVSQTPKYLVTQMGNDKSIKCEQNLGHDTMYWYKQDSKKFLKIMFSYNNKELIINETVPNRFSPKSPDKAHLNLHINSLELGDSAVYFCASSRRGGGVYGYTFGSGTRLTVV.